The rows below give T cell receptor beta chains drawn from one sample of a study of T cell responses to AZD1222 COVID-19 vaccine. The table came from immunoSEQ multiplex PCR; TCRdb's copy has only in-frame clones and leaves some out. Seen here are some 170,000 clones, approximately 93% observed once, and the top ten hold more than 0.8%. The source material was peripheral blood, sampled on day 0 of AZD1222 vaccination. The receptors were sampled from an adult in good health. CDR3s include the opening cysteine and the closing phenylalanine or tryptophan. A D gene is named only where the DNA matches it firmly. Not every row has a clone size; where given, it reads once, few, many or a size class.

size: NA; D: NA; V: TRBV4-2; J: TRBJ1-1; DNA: TGTGCCAGCAACCAACAGGACAGCACTGAAGCTTTCTTT; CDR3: CASNQQDSTEAFF
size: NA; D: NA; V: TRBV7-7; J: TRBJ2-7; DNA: TGTGCCAGCAGCTTAGCTCGGATCCAGTACTTC; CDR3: CASSLARIQYF
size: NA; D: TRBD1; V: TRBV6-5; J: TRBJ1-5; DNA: TGTGCCAGCAGAGACAGGGGAGTTTGGCCCCAGCATTTT; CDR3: CASRDRGVWPQHF
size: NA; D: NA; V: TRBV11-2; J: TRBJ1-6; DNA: TGTGCCAGCAGCTTAGTTGGGGGGCAGTATAATTCACCCCTCCACTTT; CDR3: CASSLVGGQYNSPLHF
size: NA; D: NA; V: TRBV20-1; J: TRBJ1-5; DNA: TGCAGTGCTAGTCCTTTTTTGGGGGCTCACAATCAGCCCCAGCATTTT; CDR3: CSASPFLGAHNQPQHF
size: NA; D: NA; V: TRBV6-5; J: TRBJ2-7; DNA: TGTGCCAGCAGCCTAGGGTCTCCCTCTTACGAGCAGTACTTC; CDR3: CASSLGSPSYEQYF
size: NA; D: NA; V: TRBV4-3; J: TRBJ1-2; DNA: TGCGCCAGCAGCCGAGTGACAGCCGACTATGGCTACACCTTC; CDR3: CASSRVTADYGYTF
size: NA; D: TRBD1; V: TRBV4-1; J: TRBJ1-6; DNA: TGCGCCAGCAGCCATCCCGGGACAGGGGGCCATAATTCACCCCTCCACTTT; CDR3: CASSHPGTGGHNSPLHF
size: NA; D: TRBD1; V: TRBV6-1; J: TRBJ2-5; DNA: TGTGCCAGCAGTGATACCGGGACAGGGACGGAGACCCAGTACTTC; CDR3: CASSDTGTGTETQYF
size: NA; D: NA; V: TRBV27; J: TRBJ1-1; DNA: TGTGCCAGCAGTCTTAACAGGGCTTGGATGAACACTGAAGCTTTCTTT; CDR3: CASSLNRAWMNTEAFF
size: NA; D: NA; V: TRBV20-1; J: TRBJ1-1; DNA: TGCAGTGCTAGGGGCTACACTGAAGCTTTCTTT; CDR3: CSARGYTEAFF
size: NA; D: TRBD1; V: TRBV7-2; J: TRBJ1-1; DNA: TGTGCCAGCAGCTTAGGGGACAGGGGATTTTATGGGGCTGGAGCTTTCTTT; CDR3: CASSLGDRGFYGAGAFF
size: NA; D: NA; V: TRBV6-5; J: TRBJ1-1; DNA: TGTGCCAGCAGTTACACGGCTCACAACACTGAAGCTTTCTTT; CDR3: CASSYTAHNTEAFF
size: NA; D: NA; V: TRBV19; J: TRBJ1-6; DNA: TGTGCCAGTAGTATAGCGGGGGGCTCCTATAATTCACCCCTCCACTTT; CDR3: CASSIAGGSYNSPLHF
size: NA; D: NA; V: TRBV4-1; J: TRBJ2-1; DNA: TGCGCCAGCAGCCCTCGGACAGTTGGCTCCTACAATGAGCAGTTCTTC; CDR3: CASSPRTVGSYNEQFF
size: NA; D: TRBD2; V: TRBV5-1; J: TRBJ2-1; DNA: TGCGCCAGCAGCCTGGGTGCTAGCGGGGGTTACAATGAGCAGTTCTTC; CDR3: CASSLGASGGYNEQFF
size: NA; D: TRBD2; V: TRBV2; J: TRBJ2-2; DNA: TGTGCCAGCAGCCTGGGACTAGCGGGGCTCACCGGGGAGCTGTTTTTT; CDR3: CASSLGLAGLTGELFF
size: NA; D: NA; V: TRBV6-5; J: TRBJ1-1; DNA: TGTGCCAGCAGTTACTCAAGCTTGGGAATCAACACTGAAGCTTTCTTT; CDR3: CASSYSSLGINTEAFF
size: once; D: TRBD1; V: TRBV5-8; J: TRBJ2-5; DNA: TGTGCCAGCAGCTCTCTCGGACAGGGCAGGGAGACCCAGTACTTC; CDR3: CASSSLGQGRETQYF
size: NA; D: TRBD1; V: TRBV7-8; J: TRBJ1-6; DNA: TGTGCCAGCAGTTCTTTCATGACCCAGGGGGCTTCTAATTCACCCCTCCACTTT; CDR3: CASSSFMTQGASNSPLHF
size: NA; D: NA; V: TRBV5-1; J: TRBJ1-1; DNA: TGCGCCAGCAGCTTGGGGCTAACGGGCATGAACACTGAAGCTTTCTTT; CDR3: CASSLGLTGMNTEAFF
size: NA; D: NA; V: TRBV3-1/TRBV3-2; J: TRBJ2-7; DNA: TGTGCCAGCAGCCAAGCCCGGCGGGTCGAGCAGTACTTC; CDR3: CASSQARRVEQYF
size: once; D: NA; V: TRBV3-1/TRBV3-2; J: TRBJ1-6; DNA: TGTGCCAGCAGCCCGGGACCAGGGGTCAATTCACCCCTCCACTTT; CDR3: CASSPGPGVNSPLHF
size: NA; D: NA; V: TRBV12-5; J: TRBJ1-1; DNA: TGTGCTAGTGGTCCGGACACACCGGAAGCTTTCTTT; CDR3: CASGPDTPEAFF
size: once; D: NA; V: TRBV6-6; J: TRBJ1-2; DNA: TGTGCCAGCAGTCCACAGGGATACTACACCTTC; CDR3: CASSPQGYYTF
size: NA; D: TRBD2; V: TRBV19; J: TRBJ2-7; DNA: TGTGCCAGTAGTCAAACCGGGACTAGCGGGGCCGAGGAGCAGTACTTC; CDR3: CASSQTGTSGAEEQYF
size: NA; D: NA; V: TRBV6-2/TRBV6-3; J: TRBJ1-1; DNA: TGTGCCAGCAGCCCGGAAGGGGGGGACACTGAAGCTTTCTTT; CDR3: CASSPEGGDTEAFF
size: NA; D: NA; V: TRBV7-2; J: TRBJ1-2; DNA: TGTGCCAGCAGCAAAACCGGGACTACTTATGGCTACACCTTC; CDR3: CASSKTGTTYGYTF
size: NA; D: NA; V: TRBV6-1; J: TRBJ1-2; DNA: TGTGCCAGCAGTGAGTCAACAGTATACCGCTATGGCTACACCTTC; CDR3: CASSESTVYRYGYTF
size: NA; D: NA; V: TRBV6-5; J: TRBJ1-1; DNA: TGTGCCATCTCTAACCCCAACACTGAAGCTTTCTTT; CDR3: CAISNPNTEAFF
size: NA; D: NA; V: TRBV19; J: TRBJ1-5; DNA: TGTGCCAGTACCACGACTGACACCAGCTGGTCGCCCCAGCATTTT; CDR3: CASTTTDTSWSPQHF
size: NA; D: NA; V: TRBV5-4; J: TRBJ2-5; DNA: TGTGCCAGCAGCGCTCAAGGGGAAGGGGAGACCCAGTACTTC; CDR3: CASSAQGEGETQYF